These 16 T cell receptor beta chains originate from one sample sequenced in a study of shared clonotypes between healthy human individuals. TCRdb keeps only in-frame clones here, not all; method: immunoSEQ multiplex PCR. The sample has roughly 2,500,000 clones, 90% to 95% seen once. The sequencing sample was made of naive CD4+ T cells from PBMCs. Subset given: CD45RA+ positively selected. The receptors here all came from a man aged 18 to 29 in good health. Some clones in this sample may be carry-over from other donors' samples.

CDR3 protein: CASSSTGAETHNSPLHF. The CDR3 nucleotides read TGTGCCAGCAGCAGCACAGGGGCAGAGACCCATAATTCACCCCTCCACTTT. This rearrangement joins TRBV2 to TRBJ1-6; 7 bases map to TRBD1. The CDR3 has 17 residues. CDR1 is SNHLY and CDR2 is FYNNEI in the germline V gene. V shed 6 bases and J 5 bases; nucleotides not matched to a gene: 13.

The chain joins TRBV19 to TRBJ2-1; no reliable D call. The V end lost 9 bases, the J end lost 3 bases, and 15 bases lay between the germline ends. From germline, CDR1 is LNHDA and CDR2 SQIVND (reference sequence). The CDR3 has 14 residues. CDR3 loop: CARTYRQVYNEQFF. In nucleotides, the CDR3 is TGTGCCAGGACCTACCGGCAGGTCTACAATGAGCAGTTCTTC.

This clone appeared once. The chain recombines TRBV7-2 with TRBJ2-7; 7 positions match TRBD1. CDR3 length equals 15 residues. CDR1 is SGHTA and CDR2 is FQGNSA in the germline V gene. Unmatched junction bases numbered 10, after V lost 4 bases and J lost 4 bases. CDR3 residues: CASSSRQGQGYEQYF. The DNA of the CDR3 is TGTGCCAGCAGCTCCCGACAGGGCCAAGGATACGAGCAGTACTTC.

This sequence joins TRBV13 and TRBJ1-2; D uncertain. Trimming shortened V by 3 bases and J by 3 bases, and 17 bases separated the two germline ends. Germline CDR1 and CDR2: PRHDT and FYEKMQ (reference sequence). CDR3 length equals 16 residues. CDR3 sequence (DNA): TGTGCCAGCAGCTTGGCTTTTATGGAGAGGGACTATGGCTACACCTTC. Its protein product is CASSLAFMERDYGYTF.

V is TRBV28 and J is TRBJ2-7; D uncertain. The CDR3 has 12 amino acids. With 6 bases removed from V and 6 bases from J, the gap between germline ends came to 12 bases. Germline V lookup: CDR1 MDHEN, CDR2 SYDVKM. CDR3 amino acids: CASSKHFSEQYF. The CDR3 DNA follows: TGTGCCAGCAGCAAGCACTTCTCCGAGCAGTACTTC.

This chain uses TRBV5-5 with TRBJ1-5; D gene unclear. This CDR3 has 15 amino acids. V shed 4 bases and J shed 8 bases, with 19 bases lying between them. CDR1 SGHKS and CDR2 YYEKEE come from the germline V gene (reference sequence). In DNA, the CDR3 is TGTGCCAGCAGCCCCGGTCCGGGGTTAAGGGAGCCCCAGCATTTT. Protein: CASSPGPGLREPQHF.

The V and J genes are TRBV6-1 and TRBJ2-7; D tentatively fits TRBD1 or TRBD2 (6 bases each). In germline, CDR1 is MNHNS, CDR2 SASEGT. Between the trimmed V and J ends, which lost 10 bases and 1 base, there was a span of 20 bases. The CDR3 runs 15 residues. CDR3 bases: TGTGCCACCGAATCTAGGAGGGGGGATTCCTACGAGCAGTACTTC. It specifies CATESRRGDSYEQYF.

The chain employs TRBV19 and TRBJ2-3; D remains unclear. Per germline, CDR1 LNHDA and CDR2 SQIVND (reference sequence). The CDR3 has 15 residues. The V end was cut by 5 bases, the J end by 2 bases, with 14 bases between. CDR3 loop: CASSVASVSTDTQYF. The CDR3 DNA sequence: TGTGCCAGTAGTGTTGCCAGCGTCTCCACAGATACGCAGTATTTT.

This chain uses TRBV5-1 with TRBJ2-1, with a tentative D call TRBD2 (6 bases). Trimming pared 0 bases from V and 9 bases from J, leaving 16 bases between. Germline CDR1 is SGHRS and CDR2 is YFSETQ. CDR3 length: 15 residues. CDR3 DNA: TGCGCCAGCAGCTTGGGACGGGAGTTGCGGGGTGAGCAGTTCTTC. Residues: CASSLGRELRGEQFF. Variable domain in full (rest from reference TRBV5-1 and TRBJ2-1): KAGVTQTPRYLIKTRGQQVTLSCSPISGHRSVSWYQQTPGQGLQFLFEYFSETQRNKGNFPGRFSGRQFSNSRSEMNVSTLELGDSALYLCASSLGRELRGEQFFGPGTRLTVL.

The rearrangement uses TRBV11-1 and TRBJ2-1; 7 positions agree with TRBD2. The V and J ends lost 1 base and 6 bases, in that order; junction bases with no gene match: 9. This CDR3 is built from 16 residues. Germline V gene sequence: CDR1 SGHAT, CDR2 FQDESV (reference sequence). The CDR3 here is CASSLVAGTIPNEQFF. CDR3 nucleotides: TGTGCCAGCAGCTTAGTAGCTGGGACTATCCCCAATGAGCAGTTCTTC.

J is TRBJ2-3 and V is TRBV28; 9 nucleotides match TRBD2. The germline gives CDR1 MDHEN, CDR2 SYDVKM. This CDR3 has 18 amino acids. V lost 10 bases to trimming and J lost 0 bases; unmatched junction nucleotides: 17. CDR3 amino acids: CATIRGHTSGLSTDTQYF. DNA for the CDR3: TGTGCCACCATCCGAGGACATACTAGCGGGCTTAGCACAGATACGCAGTATTTT. Complete variable domain (other parts from reference TRBV28 and TRBJ2-3): DVKVTQSSRYLVKRTGEKVFLECVQDMDHENMFWYRQDPGLGLRLIYFSYDVKMKEKGDIPEGYSVSREKKERFSLILESASTNQTSMYLCATIRGHTSGLSTDTQYFGPGTRLTVL.

This chain uses TRBV5-1 with TRBJ2-3; the match to TRBD1 covers 9 bases. Germline values: CDR1 SGHRS, CDR2 YFSETQ. The CDR3 runs 17 residues. The J segment lost 2 bases and the V segment lost 1 base, leaving 8 bases of the junction unmatched. CDR3 region: CASSLFGTGTVTDTQYF. The CDR3 DNA reads TGCGCCAGCAGCTTGTTTGGGACAGGGACGGTCACAGATACGCAGTATTTT.

Points on this clone: Within the sample, other DNA sequences also encode this same CDR3. The rearrangement links TRBV7-2 to TRBJ1-2; D is unresolved. The CDR3 extends over 12 amino acids. The germline V and J ends were trimmed by 1 base and 7 bases, with 7 bases remaining between them. Germline V gene data show CDR1 as SGHTA and CDR2 as FQGNSA. CDR3 amino acids: CASSLVGFGYTF. In DNA, the CDR3 is TGTGCCAGCAGCTTAGTCGGTTTTGGCTACACCTTC.

This rearrangement joins TRBV4-2 to TRBJ2-1; TRBD2 matches 7 bases. The V segment lost 0 bases and the J segment 0 bases; nucleotides outside the gene matches: 5. CDR3 length: 17 amino acids. Germline CDR1 and CDR2: LGHNA and YNFKEQ. CDR3 residues: CASSQDGRGSSYNEQFF. The DNA for the CDR3 is TGTGCCAGCAGCCAAGATGGTCGCGGGAGCTCCTACAATGAGCAGTTCTTC.

CDR3: CASSDPTRASGELFF. CDR3 coding DNA: TGTGCCAGCAGTGACCCCACGAGGGCCTCCGGGGAGCTGTTTTTT. This sequence joins TRBV25-1 and TRBJ2-2, with a possible D match to TRBD2 (5 bases). The CDR3 has 15 residues. Germline CDR1 reads MGHDK; CDR2 reads SYGVNS. Trimming stripped 3 bases from V and 6 bases from J, with 14 bases between.

The chain recombines TRBV7-3 with TRBJ2-5; TRBD2 agrees at 12 bases. The CDR3 has 16 amino acids. V was pared by 5 bases and J by 5 bases, with 9 bases of the junction left unmatched. Per the germline V gene, CDR1 is SGHTA and CDR2 is FQGTGA. The CDR3 bases are TGTGCCAGCAGCCCCAGACTAGCGGGAGCCTTCGAGACCCAGTACTTC. Translated: CASSPRLAGAFETQYF.